This TCR beta chain was sequenced for a study of CD8+ T cells in alopecia areata. About the study: Treated patients were scored for severity by percent of scalp affected.

Isolated RNA was reverse transcribed into cDNA used as the sequencing template. Only in-frame clones appear in the TCRdb table, and some are missing; sequencing was by immunoSEQ multiplex PCR. The table shows 150,000 to 200,000 clones, with 51% occurring only once. Details on this clone: The antigen remains unidentified.

Treatment given: oral pan-JAK inhibitor, 5-10 mg twice daily. Starting from PBMCs, sorting isolated CD4+ and CD8+ T cells. Study results and limitations: Affected lesional scalp, above all in alopecia totalis/universalis, was more clonal than normal scalp.

The CDR3 runs to 13 residues. The V and J ends lost 0 bases and 6 bases respectively, with 9 bases between them. Germline CDR1 is SGHRS and CDR2 is YFSETQ. The specimen was CD8+ T cells sorted from blood, collected between weeks 51 and 52, from a patient treated with tofacitinib. The chain joins TRBV5-1 to TRBJ1-1, with D perhaps matching TRBD1 (5 bases). The TCR originated in a human donor with alopecia areata. The CDR3 loop reads CASSLGTGAEAFF. The DNA for the CDR3 is TGCGCCAGCAGCTTGGGGACGGGGGCTGAAGCTTTCTTT.